This T cell receptor (beta chain) was sequenced in a study of T cells in Graves' hyperthyroidism and ophthalmopathy. A NOSPECS grade of at least 4, a Clinical Activity Score of at least 3 and duration under 3 months were recorded in ophthalmopathy patients. Uncontrolled infection, other autoimmune disease, pregnancy or lactation led to exclusion. What was amplified from RNA transcripts were TCR beta CDR3 regions. The study used the HTBI primer set for a first-round RT-PCR of the TCR CDR3. One entry per CDR3 protein, called by TCRdb with MiXCR from the multiplex PCR reads. The table has hundreds of thousands of distinct CDR3 sequences, about 14% seen once. Germline loops: CDR1 MDHEN, CDR2 SYDVKM. The CDR3 totals 17 residues. Concerning this clonotype itself: The germline gene is not matched at one end of the junction; a read error may be the cause.

The chain carries TRBV28 and TRBJ2-2; 8 positions match TRBD2. This receptor was taken from a woman aged 50 to 60 with Graves' ophthalmopathy. The sequenced sample consisted of blood. The CDR3 coding sequence is TGTGCCAGCAGTTTTCTCCTAGCGGGCACGAACACCGAGGAGCTGTTTTTT. This translates into CASSFLLAGTNTEELFF.